This TCR beta chain was retrieved from a study of blood T cell repertoires in COVID-19. Study details: Acute and convalescent COVID-19 specimens originated in the United States, Italy and Spain. T cells, B-cell-depleted T cells, or PBMCs supplied cDNA or gDNA.

In the original analysis: Estimated nucleated cell counts came from reference gene primer amplification. Method: immunoSEQ multiplex PCR; TCRdb's copy keeps in-frame clones and lacks some. V, J and clone size were drawn from that table, and D and trimming were deduced from the DNA. This table has about 120,000 clones, around 87% appearing once. The sequence was collected from a human donor in a cohort sampled during active COVID-19. Sequenced material: peripheral blood.

The CDR3 is CASHPFAGAGDLLSTDTQYF. The CDR3 DNA sequence: TGCGCCAGCCATCCCTTCGCGGGAGCGGGAGACCTCCTCAGCACAGATACGCAGTATTTT. The chain recombines TRBV5-1 with TRBJ2-3; 8 bases match TRBD2. CDR3 length: 20 residues. Per germline, CDR1 SGHRS and CDR2 YFSETQ. V was clipped by 7 bases and J by 0 bases; unmatched bases: 22.